The entry below describes one T cell receptor (beta chain). These data belong to a study of T-cell memory formation after mild COVID-19. The CDR3 spans 13 residues. V dropped 3 bases and J dropped 4 bases, with 12 bases sitting between them. Germline CDR1 reads SQVTM; CDR2 reads ANQGSEA. TCRdb analysed the 5' RACE reads with MiXCR anew, one entry per CDR3 protein. The data show approximately 440,000 distinct CDR3 sequences, about 20% seen once. The chain recombines TRBV29-1 with TRBJ2-5, with unresolved D. This receptor was obtained from an adult woman who had mild COVID-19 (a few samples of this study predate the infection). Cell type and time point are not known. Sequenced input: PBMCs or a T cell subset sorted from them (not recorded which). CDR3: CSVDGRLGETQYF. CDR3 coding DNA: TGCAGCGTTGACGGCAGATTGGGAGAGACCCAGTACTTC.